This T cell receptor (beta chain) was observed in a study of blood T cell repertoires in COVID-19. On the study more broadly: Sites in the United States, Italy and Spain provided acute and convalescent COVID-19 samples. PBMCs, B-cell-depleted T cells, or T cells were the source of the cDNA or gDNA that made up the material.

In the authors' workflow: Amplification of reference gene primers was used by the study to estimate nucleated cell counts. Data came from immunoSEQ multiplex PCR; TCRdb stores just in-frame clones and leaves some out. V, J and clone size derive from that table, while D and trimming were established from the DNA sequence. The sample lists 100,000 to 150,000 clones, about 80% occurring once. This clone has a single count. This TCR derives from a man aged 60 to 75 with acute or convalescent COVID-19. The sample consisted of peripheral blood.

The CDR3 reads CASSFDSTGYYGYTF. The CDR3 DNA sequence: TGTGCCAGCAGCTTCGACTCGACAGGGTACTATGGCTACACCTTC. The gene calls are TRBV7-2 and TRBJ1-2; 7 bases are a match to TRBD1. Germline CDR1 and CDR2: SGHTA and FQGNSA. The V and J ends lost 3 bases and 3 bases, in that order; junction bases with no gene match: 7. The CDR3 is made up of 15 amino acids.